Below, 9 T cell receptor beta chains from the same sample are listed, as sequenced in a study of human T cells and chemical hapten exposure. Time point meaning: pre-sensitization, week 0. Treatment: therapeutic diphenylcyclopropenone sensitization with weekly scalp DPC. TCRdb reprocessed the RACE reads with MiXCR, giving one entry per CDR3 protein. The sample lists about 270,000 distinct CDR3 sequences; around 7.3% were seen once. This specimen was whole blood, taken in connection with sensitization to the hapten diphenylcyclopropenone (DPC). The origin of the receptors is a man aged 18 to 29 with alopecia areata. Some clones in this sample may be carry-over from other donors' samples.

There are a few counts of this clonotype. The rearrangement joins TRBV12-3 or TRBV12-4 to TRBJ1-2; the D gene is possibly TRBD1 (5 bases). The CDR3 sequence is 13 residues long. V lost 5 bases, J lost 7 bases, and 14 bases lay in between. CDR3 coding DNA: TGTGCCAGCAGTCCCGCCTTGACAGTTGGCTACACCTTC. It encodes CASSPALTVGYTF.

This clonotype showed up just a few times. The chain links TRBV29-1 to TRBJ2-7; D is undetermined. The CDR3 has 12 residues. CDR1 SQVTM and CDR2 ANQGSEA come from the germline V gene. V dropped 4 bases and J dropped 1 base, with 8 bases sitting between them. The chain's CDR3 is CSVVDSSYEQYF. The CDR3 DNA is TGCAGCGTTGTAGACTCTTCCTACGAGCAGTACTTC.

This clonotype came up a few times. The chain is built from TRBV7-2 and TRBJ1-3; D ambiguous. Trimming stripped 0 bases from V and 3 bases from J, with 6 bases between. The CDR3 consists of 14 residues. Looked up from germline, CDR1 is SGHTA and CDR2 is FQGNSA. Here the CDR3 DNA reads TGTGCCAGCAGCTTAGCGGGAATTGGAAACACCATATATTTT. Amino acids: CASSLAGIGNTIYF.

This sequence joins TRBV5-1 and TRBJ2-2; D not certain. Trimming cost V 4 bases and J 0 bases, with 25 bases left between them. From germline, CDR1 is SGHRS and CDR2 YFSETQ. The CDR3 is made up of 20 amino acids. The CDR3 nucleotides read TGCGCCAGCAGCCAAGGTGAGATACAACTCTACTATTCGAACACCGGGGAGCTGTTTTTT. The encoded protein is CASSQGEIQLYYSNTGELFF.

This clonotype was seen at least ten times. V is TRBV20-1 and J is TRBJ1-1; 11 bases map to TRBD1. The CDR3 runs 13 residues. Germline CDR1 reads DFQATT; CDR2 reads SNEGSKA (reference sequence). The CDR3 sequence is CSTVDRGPTEAFF. The CDR3, as DNA: TGCAGCACGGTGGACAGGGGGCCTACTGAAGCTTTCTTT.

In this sample, this clonotype turned up a few times. The rearrangement joins TRBV14 to TRBJ2-3, with D unresolved. The length of the CDR3 is 14 residues. CDR1 and CDR2 (germline): SGHDN, FVKESK. Trimming took off 1 base at V and 2 bases at J, with 7 bases between the two ends. The CDR3 sequence: CASSQVSATDTQYF. CDR3 DNA: TGTGCCAGCAGCCAAGTTTCGGCCACAGATACGCAGTATTTT.

This clonotype came up many times. The genes are TRBV20-1 and TRBJ1-1; D may be TRBD1 (5 bases). From germline, CDR1 is DFQATT and CDR2 SNEGSKA (reference sequence). This CDR3 comprises 14 residues. The V gene lost 0 bases and the J gene lost 4 bases, with 12 bases spanning the gap. CDR3 region: CSAREGGGGTEAFF. DNA of the CDR3: TGCAGTGCTAGAGAAGGTGGGGGTGGCACTGAAGCTTTCTTT.

This clonotype occurred a few times. The rearrangement links TRBV29-1 to TRBJ1-1, with a possible D match to TRBD1 (5 bases). The CDR3 runs to 12 residues. Germline CDR1 reads SQVTM; CDR2 reads ANQGSEA. Trimming stripped 6 bases from V and 4 bases from J, with 12 bases between. As DNA, the CDR3 is TGCAGCGTACGATCTGGGGGCACTGAAGCTTTCTTT. As protein: CSVRSGGTEAFF.

The V call is TRBV28, the J call TRBJ2-1, with D perhaps TRBD1 or TRBD2 (5 bases each). CDR3 length: 15 residues. Germline V gene lookup returns CDR1 MDHEN and CDR2 SYDVKM. Trimming removed 4 bases at V and 5 bases at J, with 15 bases between. This CDR3 is CASSWGGDQHNEQFF. The CDR3 DNA is TGTGCCAGCAGTTGGGGTGGGGACCAACACAATGAGCAGTTCTTC.